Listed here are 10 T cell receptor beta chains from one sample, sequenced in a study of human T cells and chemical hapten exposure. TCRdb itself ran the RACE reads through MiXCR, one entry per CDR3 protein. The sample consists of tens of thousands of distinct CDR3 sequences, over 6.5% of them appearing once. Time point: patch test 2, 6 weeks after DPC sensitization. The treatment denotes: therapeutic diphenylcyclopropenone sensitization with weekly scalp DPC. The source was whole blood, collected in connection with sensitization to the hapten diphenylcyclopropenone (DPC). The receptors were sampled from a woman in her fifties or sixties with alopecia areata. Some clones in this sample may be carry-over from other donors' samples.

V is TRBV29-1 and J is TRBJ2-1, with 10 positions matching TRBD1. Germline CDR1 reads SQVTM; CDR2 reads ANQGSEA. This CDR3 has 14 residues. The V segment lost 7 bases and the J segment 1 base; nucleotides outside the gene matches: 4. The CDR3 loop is CSARTGGSYNEQFF. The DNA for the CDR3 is TGCAGCGCCAGGACAGGGGGGTCCTACAATGAGCAGTTCTTC.

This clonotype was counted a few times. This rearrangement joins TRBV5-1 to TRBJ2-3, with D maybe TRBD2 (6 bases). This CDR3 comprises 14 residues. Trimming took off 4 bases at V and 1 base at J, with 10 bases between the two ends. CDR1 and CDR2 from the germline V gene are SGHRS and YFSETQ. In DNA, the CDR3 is TGCGCCAGCAGCATGGGGACTCGCACAGATACGCAGTATTTT. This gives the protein CASSMGTRTDTQYF.

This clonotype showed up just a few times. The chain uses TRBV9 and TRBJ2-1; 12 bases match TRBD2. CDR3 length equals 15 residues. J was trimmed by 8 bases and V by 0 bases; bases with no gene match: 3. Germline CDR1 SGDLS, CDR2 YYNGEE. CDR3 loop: CASSVGLAGVHEQFF. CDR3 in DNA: TGTGCCAGCAGCGTAGGACTAGCGGGAGTACATGAGCAGTTCTTC. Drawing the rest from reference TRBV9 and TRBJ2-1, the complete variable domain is DSGVTQTPKHLITATGQRVTLRCSPRSGDLSVYWYQQSLDQGLQFLIQYYNGEERAKGNILERFSAQQFPDLHSELNLSSLELGDSALYFCASSVGLAGVHEQFFGPGTRLTVL.

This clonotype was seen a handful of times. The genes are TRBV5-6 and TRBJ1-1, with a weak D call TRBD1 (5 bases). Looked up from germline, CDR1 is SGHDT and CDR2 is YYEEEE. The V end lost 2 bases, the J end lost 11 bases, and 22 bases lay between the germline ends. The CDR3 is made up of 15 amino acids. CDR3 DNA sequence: TGTGCCAGCAGCTTCCGTAGACCTATGCCGGAGGGGGCTTTCTTT. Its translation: CASSFRRPMPEGAFF.

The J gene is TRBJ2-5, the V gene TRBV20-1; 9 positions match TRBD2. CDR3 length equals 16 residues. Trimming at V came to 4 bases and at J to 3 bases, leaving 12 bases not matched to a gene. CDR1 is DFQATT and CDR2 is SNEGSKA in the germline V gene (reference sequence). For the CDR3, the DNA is TGCAGTGCTAAAGCAAAAACGGGACTAGCTGAAGAGACCCAGTACTTC. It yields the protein CSAKAKTGLAEETQYF.

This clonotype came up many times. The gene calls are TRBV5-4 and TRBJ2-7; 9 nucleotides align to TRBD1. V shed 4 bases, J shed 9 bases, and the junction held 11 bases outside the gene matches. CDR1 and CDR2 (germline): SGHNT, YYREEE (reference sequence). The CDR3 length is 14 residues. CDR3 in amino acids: CASSPRDRAGGQYF. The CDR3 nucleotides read TGTGCCAGCAGCCCAAGGGACAGGGCCGGAGGGCAGTACTTC.

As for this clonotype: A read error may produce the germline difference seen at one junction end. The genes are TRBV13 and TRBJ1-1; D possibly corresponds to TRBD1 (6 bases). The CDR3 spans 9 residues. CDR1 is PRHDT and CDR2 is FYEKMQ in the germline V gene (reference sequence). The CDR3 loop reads CASSLDRAF. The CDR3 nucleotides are TGTGCCAGCAGCTTGGACAGAGCCTTT. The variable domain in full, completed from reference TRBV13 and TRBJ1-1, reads AAGVIQSPRHLIKEKRETATLKCYPIPRHDTVYWYQQGPGQDPQFLISFYEKMQSDKGSIPDRFSAQQFSDYHSELNMSSLELGDSALYFCASSLDRAFGQGTRLTVV.

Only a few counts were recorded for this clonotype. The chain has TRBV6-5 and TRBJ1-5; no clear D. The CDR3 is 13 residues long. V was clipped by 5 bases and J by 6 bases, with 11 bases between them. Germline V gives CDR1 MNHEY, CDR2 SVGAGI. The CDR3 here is CASSPQAFQPQHF. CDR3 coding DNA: TGTGCCAGCAGTCCCCAGGCGTTTCAGCCCCAGCATTTT.

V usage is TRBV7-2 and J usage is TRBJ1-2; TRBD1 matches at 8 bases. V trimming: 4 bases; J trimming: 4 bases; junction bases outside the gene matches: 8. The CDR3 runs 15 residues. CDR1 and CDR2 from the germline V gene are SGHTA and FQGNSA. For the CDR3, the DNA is TGTGCCAGCAGCTCCGGGACAGGAACTGTCTATGGCTACACCTTC. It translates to CASSSGTGTVYGYTF.

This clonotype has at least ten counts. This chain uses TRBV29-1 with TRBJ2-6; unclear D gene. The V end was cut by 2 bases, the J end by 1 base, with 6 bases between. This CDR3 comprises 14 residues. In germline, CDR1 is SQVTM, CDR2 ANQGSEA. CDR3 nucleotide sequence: TGCAGCGTTGAAATTGGTTCTGGGGCCAACGTCCTGACTTTC. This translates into CSVEIGSGANVLTF.